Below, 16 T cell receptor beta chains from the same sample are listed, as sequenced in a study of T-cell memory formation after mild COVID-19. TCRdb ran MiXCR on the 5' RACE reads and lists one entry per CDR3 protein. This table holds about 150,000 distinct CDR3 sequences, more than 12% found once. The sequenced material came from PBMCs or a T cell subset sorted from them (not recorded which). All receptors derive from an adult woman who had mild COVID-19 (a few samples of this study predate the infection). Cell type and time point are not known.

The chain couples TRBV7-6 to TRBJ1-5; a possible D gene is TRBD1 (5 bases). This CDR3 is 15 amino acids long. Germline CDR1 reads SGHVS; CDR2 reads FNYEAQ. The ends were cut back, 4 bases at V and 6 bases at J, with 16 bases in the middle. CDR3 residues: CASSSGIGSGQPQHF. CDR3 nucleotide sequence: TGTGCCAGCAGCTCAGGGATCGGTTCAGGTCAGCCCCAGCATTTT.

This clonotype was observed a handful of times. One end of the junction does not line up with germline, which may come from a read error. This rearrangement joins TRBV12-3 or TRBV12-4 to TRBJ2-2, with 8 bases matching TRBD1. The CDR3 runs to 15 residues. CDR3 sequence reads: CASRLGQGHTGELFF. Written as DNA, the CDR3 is TGTGCCAGCAGATTAGGACAGGGTCACACCGGGGAGCTGTTTTTT.

The CDR3 loop is CASSQLAGQAEDFF. The CDR3 DNA sequence: TGCGCCAGCAGCCAACTGGCTGGACAAGCGGAGGATTTCTTC. This chain joins TRBV4-1 and TRBJ2-1, with D perhaps matching TRBD1 or TRBD2 (5 bases each). The CDR3 extends over 14 amino acids. Between the trimmed V and J ends, which lost 2 bases and 16 bases, there was a span of 21 bases. The germline gives CDR1 MGHRA, CDR2 YSYEKL.

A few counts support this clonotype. The CDR3 protein is CASSFQGDSGNEQFF. The CDR3 nucleotides are TGTGCCAGCAGCTTTCAGGGGGACAGTGGGAATGAGCAGTTCTTC. The chain combines TRBV28 with TRBJ2-1; 7 bases map to TRBD1. V shed 6 bases and J 7 bases; nucleotides not matched to a gene: 12. Looked up from germline, CDR1 is MDHEN and CDR2 is SYDVKM. This CDR3 spans 15 amino acids.

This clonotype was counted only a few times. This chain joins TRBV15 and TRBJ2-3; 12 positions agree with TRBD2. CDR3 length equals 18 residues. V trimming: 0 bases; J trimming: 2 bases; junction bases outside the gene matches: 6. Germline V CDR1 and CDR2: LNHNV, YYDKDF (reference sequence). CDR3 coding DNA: TGTGCCACCAGCAGAGATGGTGGACTAGCGGGACACACAGATACGCAGTATTTT. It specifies CATSRDGGLAGHTDTQYF.

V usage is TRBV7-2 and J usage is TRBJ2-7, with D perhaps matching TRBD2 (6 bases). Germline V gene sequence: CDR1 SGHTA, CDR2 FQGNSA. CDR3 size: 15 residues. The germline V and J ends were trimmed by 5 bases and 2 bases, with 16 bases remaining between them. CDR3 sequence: CASSQPGGIAYEQYV. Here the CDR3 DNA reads TGTGCCAGCAGCCAACCTGGGGGGATAGCCTACGAGCAGTACGTC.

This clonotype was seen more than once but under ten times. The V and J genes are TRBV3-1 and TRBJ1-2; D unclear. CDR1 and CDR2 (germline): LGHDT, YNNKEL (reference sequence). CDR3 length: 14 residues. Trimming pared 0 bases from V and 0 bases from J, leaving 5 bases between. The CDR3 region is CASSQEAANYGYTF. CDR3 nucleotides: TGTGCCAGCAGCCAAGAGGCAGCTAACTATGGCTACACCTTC.

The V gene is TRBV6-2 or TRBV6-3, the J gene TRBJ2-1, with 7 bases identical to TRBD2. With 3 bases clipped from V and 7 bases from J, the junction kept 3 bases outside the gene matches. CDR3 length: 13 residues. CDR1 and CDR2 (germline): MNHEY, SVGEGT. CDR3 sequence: CASSYTRENEQFF. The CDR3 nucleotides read TGTGCCAGCAGTTATACGCGGGAGAATGAGCAGTTCTTC.

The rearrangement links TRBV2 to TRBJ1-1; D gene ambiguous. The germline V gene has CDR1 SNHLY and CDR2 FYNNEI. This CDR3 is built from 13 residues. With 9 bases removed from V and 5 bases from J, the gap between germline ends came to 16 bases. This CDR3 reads CARQETPGTEAFF. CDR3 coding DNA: TGTGCCAGGCAGGAGACCCCAGGAACTGAAGCTTTCTTT.

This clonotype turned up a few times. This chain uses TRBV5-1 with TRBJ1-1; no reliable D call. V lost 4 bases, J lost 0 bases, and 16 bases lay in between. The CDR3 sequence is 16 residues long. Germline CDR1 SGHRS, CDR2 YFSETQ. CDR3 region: CASSPTGFSLNTEAFF. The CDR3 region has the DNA TGCGCCAGCAGCCCGACCGGCTTCTCCCTGAACACTGAAGCTTTCTTT. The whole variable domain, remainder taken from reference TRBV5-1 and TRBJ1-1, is KAGVTQTPRYLIKTRGQQVTLSCSPISGHRSVSWYQQTPGQGLQFLFEYFSETQRNKGNFPGRFSGRQFSNSRSEMNVSTLELGDSALYLCASSPTGFSLNTEAFFGQGTRLTVV.

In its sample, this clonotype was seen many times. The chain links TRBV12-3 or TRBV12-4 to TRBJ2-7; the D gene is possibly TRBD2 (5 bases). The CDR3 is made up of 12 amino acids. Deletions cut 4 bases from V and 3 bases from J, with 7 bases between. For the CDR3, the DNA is TGTGCCAGCAGTTCCGGACTCTACGAGCAGTACTTC. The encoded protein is CASSSGLYEQYF.

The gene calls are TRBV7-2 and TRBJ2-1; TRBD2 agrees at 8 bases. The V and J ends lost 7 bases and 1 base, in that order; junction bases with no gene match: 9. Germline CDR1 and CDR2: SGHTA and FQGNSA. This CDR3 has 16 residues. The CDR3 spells CASTRSGSDSYNEQFF. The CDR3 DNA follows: TGTGCCAGCACCCGAAGCGGGAGCGATTCCTACAATGAGCAGTTCTTC.

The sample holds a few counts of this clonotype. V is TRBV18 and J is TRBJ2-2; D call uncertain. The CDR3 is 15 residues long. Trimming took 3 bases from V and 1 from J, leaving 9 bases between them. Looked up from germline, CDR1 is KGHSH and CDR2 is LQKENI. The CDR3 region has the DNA TGTGCCAGCTCACCGGGGAACTTGAACACCGGGGAGCTGTTTTTT. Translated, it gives CASSPGNLNTGELFF.

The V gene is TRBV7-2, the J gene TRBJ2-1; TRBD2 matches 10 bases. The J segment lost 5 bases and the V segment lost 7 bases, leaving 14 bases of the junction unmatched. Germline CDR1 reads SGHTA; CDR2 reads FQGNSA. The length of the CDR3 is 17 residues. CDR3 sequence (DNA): TGTGCCAGCACCTTCTCTCCCGGGACTAGCGCCCACAATGAGCAGTTCTTC. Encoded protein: CASTFSPGTSAHNEQFF. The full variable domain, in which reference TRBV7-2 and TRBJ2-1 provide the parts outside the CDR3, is GAGVSQSPSNKVTEKGKDVELRCDPISGHTALYWYRQSLGQGLEFLIYFQGNSAPDKSGLPSDRFSAERTGGSVSTLTIQRTQQEDSAVYLCASTFSPGTSAHNEQFFGPGTRLTVL.

The CDR3: CASSPQGAKNIQYF. Here the CDR3 DNA reads TGCGCCAGCAGCCCCCAGGGGGCCAAAAACATTCAGTACTTC. The chain is built from TRBV4-3 and TRBJ2-4, with D perhaps TRBD1 (6 bases). CDR1 is LGHNA, CDR2 YSLEER, per germline. Trimming removed 4 bases at V and 1 base at J, with 8 bases between. The CDR3 is made up of 14 amino acids.

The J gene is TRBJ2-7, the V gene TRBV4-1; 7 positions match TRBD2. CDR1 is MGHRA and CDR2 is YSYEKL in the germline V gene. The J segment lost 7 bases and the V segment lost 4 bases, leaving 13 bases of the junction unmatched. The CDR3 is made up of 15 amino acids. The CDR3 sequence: CASSLSAGTGREQYF. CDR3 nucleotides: TGCGCCAGCAGCCTCTCAGCGGGGACCGGTAGGGAGCAGTACTTC.